Listed here are 5 T cell receptor beta chains from one sample, sequenced in a study of blood T cell repertoires in COVID-19. Using immunoSEQ multiplex PCR, the repertoire was profiled, and TCRdb retains in-frame clones only, with some absent. The table includes 150,000 to 200,000 clones, 84% detected once. Material for sequencing was peripheral blood. All receptors come from a human donor in a cohort sampled during active COVID-19.

The rearrangement links TRBV7-8 to TRBJ1-1; TRBD1 is a possible D gene (5 bases). Germline V CDR1 and CDR2: SGHVS, FQNEAQ. V lost 3 bases and J 1 base, leaving 6 bases between the germline ends. The CDR3 spans 13 residues. CDR3 sequence (DNA): TGTGCCAGCAGCTTCGGGGGGAACACTGAAGCTTTCTTT. Amino acid sequence: CASSFGGNTEAFF.

The V and J genes are TRBV7-9 and TRBJ2-7, with TRBD1 matching over 9 bases. Germline CDR1 and CDR2: SEHNR and FQNEAQ (reference sequence). This CDR3 contains 18 residues. V trimming: 5 bases; J trimming: 3 bases; junction bases outside the gene matches: 17. The CDR3 nucleotides read TGTGCCAGCAGCCCCGGCTCACCGACAGGGGGACCGCTCTACGAGCAGTACTTC. Translated: CASSPGSPTGGPLYEQYF.

The chain uses TRBV9 and TRBJ1-2; TRBD1 is a possible D gene (6 bases). V was trimmed by 3 bases and J by 2 bases, leaving 11 bases between them. CDR1 is SGDLS, CDR2 YYNGEE, per germline. The CDR3 extends over 14 amino acids. In DNA, the CDR3 is TGTGCCAGCAGCGCCCGGACAGCCAACTATGGCTACACCTTC. Translated: CASSARTANYGYTF. The whole variable domain, filled in from reference TRBV9 and TRBJ1-2, reads DSGVTQTPKHLITATGQRVTLRCSPRSGDLSVYWYQQSLDQGLQFLIQYYNGEERAKGNILERFSAQQFPDLHSELNLSSLELGDSALYFCASSARTANYGYTFGSGTRLTVV.

The rearrangement uses TRBV11-3 and TRBJ1-2; D remains ambiguous. This CDR3 comprises 14 residues. The V gene lost 4 bases and the J gene lost 2 bases, with 11 bases spanning the gap. Germline assignment: CDR1 SGHNT and CDR2 YENEEA. DNA for the CDR3: TGTGCCAGCAGCTCAGTCCGGGAGAACTATGGCTACACCTTC. Amino acid sequence: CASSSVRENYGYTF. The full variable domain, completed using reference TRBV11-3 and TRBJ1-2, is EAGVVQSPRYKIIEKKQPVAFWCNPISGHNTLYWYLQNLGQGPELLIRYENEEAVDDSQLPKDRFSAERLKGVDSTLKIQPAELGDSAVYLCASSSVRENYGYTFGSGTRLTVV.

The chain joins TRBV7-9 to TRBJ2-5; TRBD1 aligns across 7 bases. The CDR3 has 15 amino acids. Trimming took 1 base from V and 2 from J; bases not matched to a gene: 4. Germline CDR1 SEHNR, CDR2 FQNEAQ (reference sequence). The CDR3 region is CASSLGPQGQETQYF. The DNA for the CDR3 is TGTGCCAGCAGCTTAGGGCCACAGGGGCAAGAGACCCAGTACTTC.